A selection of T cell receptor beta chains follows, all from one sample in a study of T cell responses to AZD1222 COVID-19 vaccine. TCRdb's copy holds only in-frame clones and misses some; the assay was immunoSEQ multiplex PCR. The sample holds roughly 120,000 clones, around 90% seen once. Sequenced here: peripheral blood, sampled on day 0 of AZD1222 vaccination. These TCRs come from an adult in good health. CDR3s include the opening cysteine and the closing phenylalanine or tryptophan. Fields, in order: J gene, clone size, V gene, D gene, CDR3 protein, CDR3 DNA. A D gene is named only where the DNA matches it firmly. The size field is filled for only some rows; it gives once, few, many or a size class.

j_call: TRBJ2-1; clone_size: .; v_call: TRBV7-2; d_call: TRBD2; cdr3_aa: CASSFLAAYNEQFF; cdr3_nt: TGTGCCAGCAGCTTCCTAGCGGCCTACAATGAGCAGTTCTTC
j_call: TRBJ1-1; clone_size: .; v_call: TRBV5-1; d_call: .; cdr3_aa: CASSLRQQNTEAFF; cdr3_nt: TGCGCCAGCAGCTTGCGGCAGCAGAACACTGAAGCTTTCTTT
j_call: TRBJ1-2; clone_size: once; v_call: TRBV6-1; d_call: TRBD1; cdr3_aa: CASSEDRGASGYTF; cdr3_nt: TGTGCCAGCAGTGAGGACAGGGGTGCTTCTGGCTACACCTTC
j_call: TRBJ2-7; clone_size: .; v_call: TRBV9; d_call: TRBD1; cdr3_aa: CASSLGTGYEQYF; cdr3_nt: TGTGCCAGCAGCCTTGGGACAGGCTACGAGCAGTACTTC
j_call: TRBJ1-2; clone_size: .; v_call: TRBV4-2; d_call: .; cdr3_aa: CASSQDRALGYGYTF; cdr3_nt: TGTGCCAGCAGCCAAGATCGTGCCCTCGGCTATGGCTACACCTTC
j_call: TRBJ2-7; clone_size: .; v_call: TRBV5-1; d_call: .; cdr3_aa: CASSLGGPYEQYF; cdr3_nt: TGCGCCAGCAGCTTGGGGGGGCCTTACGAGCAGTACTTC
j_call: TRBJ2-1; clone_size: few; v_call: TRBV12-3/TRBV12-4; d_call: TRBD1; cdr3_aa: CASSPGQYNEQFF; cdr3_nt: TGTGCCAGCAGCCCGGGACAGTACAATGAGCAGTTCTTC
j_call: TRBJ2-7; clone_size: .; v_call: TRBV11-2; d_call: .; cdr3_aa: CASSPPPSLVQYF; cdr3_nt: TGTGCCAGCAGCCCGCCCCCGTCCCTAGTGCAGTACTTC
j_call: TRBJ2-1; clone_size: .; v_call: TRBV13; d_call: TRBD2; cdr3_aa: CASSLLAGGEQFF; cdr3_nt: TGTGCCAGCAGCTTGTTAGCGGGAGGTGAGCAGTTCTTC
j_call: TRBJ2-7; clone_size: .; v_call: TRBV2; d_call: .; cdr3_aa: CASSELTYEQYF; cdr3_nt: TGTGCCAGCAGTGAATTGACCTACGAGCAGTACTTC
j_call: TRBJ1-3; clone_size: .; v_call: TRBV7-2; d_call: .; cdr3_aa: CASSFGDSGNTIYF; cdr3_nt: TGTGCCAGCAGCTTTGGAGACTCTGGAAACACCATATATTTT
j_call: TRBJ1-5; clone_size: .; v_call: TRBV29-1; d_call: TRBD1; cdr3_aa: CSVATGGGNQPQHF; cdr3_nt: TGCAGCGTTGCAACAGGGGGCGGCAATCAGCCCCAGCATTTT
j_call: TRBJ2-7; clone_size: few; v_call: TRBV15; d_call: TRBD1; cdr3_aa: CATSRDTGTGAYEQYF; cdr3_nt: TGTGCCACCAGCAGAGACACCGGGACAGGGGCCTACGAGCAGTACTTC
j_call: TRBJ2-3; clone_size: .; v_call: TRBV6-2/TRBV6-3; d_call: .; cdr3_aa: CASSYEGDTQYF; cdr3_nt: TGTGCCAGCAGTTACGAGGGAGATACGCAGTATTTT
j_call: TRBJ2-6; clone_size: .; v_call: TRBV4-3; d_call: .; cdr3_aa: CASSQDPNSLGGANVLTF; cdr3_nt: TGCGCCAGCAGCCAAGATCCGAACAGTCTGGGGGGGGCCAACGTCCTGACTTTC
j_call: TRBJ2-5; clone_size: many; v_call: TRBV7-9; d_call: .; cdr3_aa: CASSYAWGVGETQYF; cdr3_nt: TGTGCCAGCAGCTACGCCTGGGGGGTAGGGGAGACCCAGTACTTC
j_call: TRBJ2-2; clone_size: .; v_call: TRBV4-3; d_call: TRBD1; cdr3_aa: CASSQGDRLNTGELFF; cdr3_nt: TGCGCCAGCAGCCAAGGGGACAGATTAAACACCGGGGAGCTGTTTTTT
j_call: TRBJ1-6; clone_size: .; v_call: TRBV19; d_call: .; cdr3_aa: CASSLNNSPLHF; cdr3_nt: TGTGCCAGTAGTTTGAACAATTCACCCCTCCACTTT
j_call: TRBJ1-6; clone_size: few; v_call: TRBV15; d_call: .; cdr3_aa: CATSREDRGSPLHF; cdr3_nt: TGTGCCACCAGCAGAGAAGACCGTGGCTCACCCCTCCACTTT
j_call: TRBJ2-7; clone_size: .; v_call: TRBV3-1/TRBV3-2; d_call: TRBD1; cdr3_aa: CASNGDRSLEQYF; cdr3_nt: TGTGCCAGCAATGGGGACAGGTCCCTGGAGCAGTACTTC
j_call: TRBJ1-2; clone_size: once; v_call: TRBV25-1; d_call: TRBD1; cdr3_aa: CASSVPGQADYGYTF; cdr3_nt: TGTGCCAGCAGTGTTCCCGGACAGGCCGACTATGGCTACACCTTC
j_call: TRBJ2-5; clone_size: once; v_call: TRBV5-6; d_call: .; cdr3_aa: CASSRGAQMTQYF; cdr3_nt: TGTGCCAGCAGCCGGGGGGCGCAGATGACCCAGTACTTC
j_call: TRBJ2-1; clone_size: .; v_call: TRBV28; d_call: TRBD2; cdr3_aa: CASRSSGGSYNEQFF; cdr3_nt: TGTGCCAGCAGATCCAGCGGGGGCTCCTACAATGAGCAGTTCTTC
j_call: TRBJ1-4; clone_size: .; v_call: TRBV5-1; d_call: TRBD1; cdr3_aa: CASSSGQGAATNEKLFF; cdr3_nt: TGCGCCAGCAGCTCGGGACAGGGGGCGGCAACTAATGAAAAACTGTTTTTT
j_call: TRBJ1-2; clone_size: .; v_call: TRBV7-2; d_call: .; cdr3_aa: CASSLWTEALGDGYTF; cdr3_nt: TGTGCCAGCAGCCTTTGGACGGAAGCCCTGGGAGACGGCTACACCTTC
j_call: TRBJ2-7; clone_size: once; v_call: TRBV21-1; d_call: .; cdr3_aa: CASSKFSGNEQYF; cdr3_nt: TGTGCCAGCAGCAAATTCTCGGGGAATGAGCAGTACTTC
j_call: TRBJ2-1; clone_size: once; v_call: TRBV29-1; d_call: .; cdr3_aa: CSVAKAAAGYEQFF; cdr3_nt: TGCAGCGTCGCGAAAGCGGCGGCGGGATATGAGCAGTTCTTC
j_call: TRBJ1-2; clone_size: once; v_call: TRBV7-2; d_call: .; cdr3_aa: CASSLNRVGYGYTF; cdr3_nt: TGTGCCAGCAGCTTAAACAGGGTGGGCTATGGCTACACCTTC
j_call: TRBJ1-3; clone_size: .; v_call: TRBV9; d_call: TRBD1; cdr3_aa: CASSLQGIGGNTIYF; cdr3_nt: TGTGCCAGCAGCTTACAGGGGATCGGTGGAAACACCATATATTTT
j_call: TRBJ1-1; clone_size: few; v_call: TRBV12-3/TRBV12-4; d_call: .; cdr3_aa: CASRLLNTEAFF; cdr3_nt: TGTGCCAGCAGACTCTTGAACACTGAAGCTTTCTTT
j_call: TRBJ2-7; clone_size: .; v_call: TRBV15; d_call: .; cdr3_aa: CATSRDQGGEQYF; cdr3_nt: TGTGCCACCAGCAGAGATCAAGGGGGCGAGCAGTACTTC
j_call: TRBJ2-7; clone_size: .; v_call: TRBV4-1; d_call: TRBD1; cdr3_aa: CASSHLGQGMNEQYF; cdr3_nt: TGCGCCAGCAGCCACCTAGGACAGGGCATGAACGAGCAGTACTTC
j_call: TRBJ2-3; clone_size: .; v_call: TRBV7-9; d_call: TRBD2; cdr3_aa: CASSLGLAVSTDTQYF; cdr3_nt: TGTGCCAGCAGCTTGGGACTAGCGGTTAGCACAGATACGCAGTATTTT
j_call: TRBJ1-6; clone_size: .; v_call: TRBV6-2/TRBV6-3; d_call: TRBD1; cdr3_aa: CASSYGDSNSPLHF; cdr3_nt: TGTGCCAGCAGTTACGGGGACAGTAATTCACCCCTCCACTTT
j_call: TRBJ2-7; clone_size: .; v_call: TRBV7-8; d_call: .; cdr3_aa: CASSLAGLVSYEQYF; cdr3_nt: TGTGCCAGCAGCTTAGCCGGACTTGTTTCCTACGAGCAGTACTTC
j_call: TRBJ2-3; clone_size: .; v_call: TRBV24-1; d_call: TRBD2; cdr3_aa: CATSDPGTSGPGSPDTQYF; cdr3_nt: TGTGCCACCAGTGATCCCGGGACTAGCGGCCCTGGGAGCCCAGATACGCAGTATTTT